The clone carrying this TCR beta chain came up a few times. What it recognizes is unknown. TCRdb processed the RT-PCR reads anew with MiXCR; each CDR3 protein has one entry. The table lists hundreds of thousands of distinct CDR3 sequences, 15% to 18% of them singletons. CDR3 length: 14 amino acids. Germline CDR1 is SQVTM and CDR2 is ANQGSEA. With V trimmed by 6 bases and J by 6 bases, 14 bases remained unmatched. This specimen comes from a study of response to subunit inactivated influenza vaccine. Overall study findings and caveats: Researchers suggested that each seasonal influenza vaccination recruits few new T cells.

The sequence came from a man aged 45-60 years who received an inactivated influenza vaccine. The starting material was PBMCs from blood, obtained 12 days after vaccination. J is TRBJ2-7 and V is TRBV29-1; TRBD1 aligns across 7 bases. The DNA for the CDR3 is TGCAGCGTGACGGCCGGGACAGCCCTGGGCGAGCAGTACTTC. Translating it yields CSVTAGTALGEQYF.